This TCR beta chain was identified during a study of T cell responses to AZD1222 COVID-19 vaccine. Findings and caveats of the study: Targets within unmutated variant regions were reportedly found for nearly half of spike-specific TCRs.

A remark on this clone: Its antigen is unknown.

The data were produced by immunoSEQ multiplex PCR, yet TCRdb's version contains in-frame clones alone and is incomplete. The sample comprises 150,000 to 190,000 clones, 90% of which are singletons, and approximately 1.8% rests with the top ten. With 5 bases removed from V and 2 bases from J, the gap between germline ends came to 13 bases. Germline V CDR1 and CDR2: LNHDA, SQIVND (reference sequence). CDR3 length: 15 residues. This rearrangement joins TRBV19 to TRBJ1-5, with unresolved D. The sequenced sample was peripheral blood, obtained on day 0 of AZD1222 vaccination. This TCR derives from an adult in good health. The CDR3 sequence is CASSPGRDGNQPQHF. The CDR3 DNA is TGTGCCAGTAGTCCGGGGAGGGATGGCAATCAGCCCCAGCATTTT.